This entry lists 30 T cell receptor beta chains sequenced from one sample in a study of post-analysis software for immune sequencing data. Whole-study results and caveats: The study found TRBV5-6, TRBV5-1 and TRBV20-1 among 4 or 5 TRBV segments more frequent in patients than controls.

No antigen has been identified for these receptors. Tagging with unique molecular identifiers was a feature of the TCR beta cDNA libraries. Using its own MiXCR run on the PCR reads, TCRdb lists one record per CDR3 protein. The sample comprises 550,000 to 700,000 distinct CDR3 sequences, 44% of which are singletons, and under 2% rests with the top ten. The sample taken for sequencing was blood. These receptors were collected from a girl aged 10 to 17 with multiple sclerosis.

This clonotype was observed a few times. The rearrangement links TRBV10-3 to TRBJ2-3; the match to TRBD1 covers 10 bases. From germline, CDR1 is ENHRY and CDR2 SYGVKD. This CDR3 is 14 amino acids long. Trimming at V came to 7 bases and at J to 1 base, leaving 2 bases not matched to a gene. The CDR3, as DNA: TGTGCCATCACGGACAGGGGGGGCACAGATACGCAGTATTTT. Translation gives CAITDRGGTDTQYF.

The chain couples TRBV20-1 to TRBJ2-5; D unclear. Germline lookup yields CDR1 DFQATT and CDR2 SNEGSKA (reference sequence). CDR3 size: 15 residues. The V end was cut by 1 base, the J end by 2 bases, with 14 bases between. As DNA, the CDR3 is TGCAGTGCTAGAGTCGCGGCGTCCTTACAAGAGACCCAGTACTTC. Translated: CSARVAASLQETQYF.

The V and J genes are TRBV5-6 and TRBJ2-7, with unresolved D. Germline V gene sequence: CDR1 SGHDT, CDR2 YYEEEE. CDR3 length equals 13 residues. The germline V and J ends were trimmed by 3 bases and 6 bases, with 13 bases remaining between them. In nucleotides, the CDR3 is TGTGCCAGCAGCTCCGACACACCGGGCGAGCAGTACTTC. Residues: CASSSDTPGEQYF.

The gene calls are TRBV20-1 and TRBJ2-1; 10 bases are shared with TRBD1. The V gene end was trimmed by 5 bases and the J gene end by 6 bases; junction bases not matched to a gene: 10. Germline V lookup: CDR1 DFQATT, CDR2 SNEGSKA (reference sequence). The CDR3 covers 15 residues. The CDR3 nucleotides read TGCAGTGCTTCAAACATCGACAGGGGGCTCAATGAGCAGTTCTTC. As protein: CSASNIDRGLNEQFF.

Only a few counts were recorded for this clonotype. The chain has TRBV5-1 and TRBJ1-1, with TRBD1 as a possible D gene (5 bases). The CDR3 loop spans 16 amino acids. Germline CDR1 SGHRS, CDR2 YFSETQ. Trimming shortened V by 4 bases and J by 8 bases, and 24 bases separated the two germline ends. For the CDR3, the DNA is TGCGCCAGCAGCCGTTACGATCGGGGCCCCAGGAACGAAGCTTTCTTT. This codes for CASSRYDRGPRNEAFF.

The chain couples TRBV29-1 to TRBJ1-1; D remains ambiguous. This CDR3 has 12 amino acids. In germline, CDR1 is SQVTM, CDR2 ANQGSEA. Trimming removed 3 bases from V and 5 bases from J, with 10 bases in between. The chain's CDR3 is CSVDSRTTEAFF. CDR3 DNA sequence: TGCAGCGTTGATAGCCGGACGACTGAAGCTTTCTTT.

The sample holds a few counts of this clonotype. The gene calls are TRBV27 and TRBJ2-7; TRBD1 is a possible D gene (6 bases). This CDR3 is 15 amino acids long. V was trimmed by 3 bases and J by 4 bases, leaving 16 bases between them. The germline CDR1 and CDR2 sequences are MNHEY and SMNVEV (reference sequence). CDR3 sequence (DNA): TGTGCCAGCAGTTTTCGGACAGCGTCGACTTACGAGCAGTACTTC. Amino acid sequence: CASSFRTASTYEQYF.

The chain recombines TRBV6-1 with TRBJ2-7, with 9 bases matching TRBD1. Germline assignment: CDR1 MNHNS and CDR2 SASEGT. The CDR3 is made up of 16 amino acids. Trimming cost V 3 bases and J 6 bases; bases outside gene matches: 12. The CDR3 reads CASSDHRGRPAFEQYF. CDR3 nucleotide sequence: TGTGCCAGCAGTGATCACAGGGGGCGCCCAGCCTTCGAGCAGTACTTC.

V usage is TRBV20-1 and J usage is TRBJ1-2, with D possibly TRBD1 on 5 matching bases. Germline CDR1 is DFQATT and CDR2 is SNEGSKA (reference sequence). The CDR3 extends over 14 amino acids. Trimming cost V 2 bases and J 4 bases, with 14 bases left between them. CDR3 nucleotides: TGCAGTGCTAGATATCGGGGCCAGGGCTATGGCTACACCTTC. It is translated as CSARYRGQGYGYTF.

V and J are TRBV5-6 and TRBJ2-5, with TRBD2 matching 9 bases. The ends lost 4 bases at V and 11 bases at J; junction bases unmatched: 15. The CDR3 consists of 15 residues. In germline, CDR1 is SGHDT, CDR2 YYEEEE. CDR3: CASSIFKRGVSKQYF. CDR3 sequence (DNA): TGTGCCAGCAGCATATTCAAGCGGGGGGTCAGTAAGCAGTACTTC.

This chain's CDR3 is CASSRDGGDLIYYEQFF. DNA of the CDR3: TGCGCCAGCAGCCGCGACGGAGGGGATTTAATTTACTATGAGCAGTTCTTC. The chain has TRBV5-1 and TRBJ2-1; possibly TRBD2 for D (6 bases). Germline lookup yields CDR1 SGHRS and CDR2 YFSETQ. Trimming left V 4 bases short and J 8 bases short, with 25 bases between. CDR3 size: 17 residues.

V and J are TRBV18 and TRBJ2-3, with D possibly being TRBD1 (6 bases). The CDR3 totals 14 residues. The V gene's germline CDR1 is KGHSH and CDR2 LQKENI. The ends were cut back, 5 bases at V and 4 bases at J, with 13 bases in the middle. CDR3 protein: CASSSRQEADTQYF. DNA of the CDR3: TGTGCCAGCTCATCTCGACAGGAGGCAGATACGCAGTATTTT.

CDR3: CASSLAYRKDRDGYTF. The DNA for the CDR3 is TGTGCCAGCAGCTTAGCCTACCGAAAGGACAGGGACGGCTACACCTTC. This chain joins TRBV7-9 and TRBJ1-2, with 8 positions matching TRBD1. The CDR3 totals 16 residues. Germline CDR1 is SEHNR and CDR2 is FQNEAQ (reference sequence). Germline trimming cut 0 bases from V and 8 bases from J; bases unmatched to any gene: 11. The whole variable domain, remainder taken from reference TRBV7-9 and TRBJ1-2, is DTGVSQNPRHKITKRGQNVTFRCDPISEHNRLYWYRQTLGQGPEFLTYFQNEAQLEKSRLLSDRFSAERPKGSFSTLEIQRTEQGDSAMYLCASSLAYRKDRDGYTFGSGTRLTVV.

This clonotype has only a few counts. The CDR3 nucleotides read TGTGCCAGCAGTATGAAACCCGGGACCTCCTACGAGCAGTACTTC. Amino acid sequence: CASSMKPGTSYEQYF. The rearrangement uses TRBV27 and TRBJ2-7; D assignment may be TRBD1 or TRBD2 (5 bases each). Trimming cost V 5 bases and J 0 bases, with 14 bases left between them. CDR3 length: 15 amino acids. Germline V CDR1 and CDR2: MNHEY, SMNVEV (reference sequence).

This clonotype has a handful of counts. In DNA form, the CDR3 reads TGCGCCACTTCCGAGGGGGACTCTAGGCATGAGCAGTTCTTC. As protein: CATSEGDSRHEQFF. The chain recombines TRBV5-1 with TRBJ2-1; D might be TRBD1 or TRBD2, each matching 6 bases. Germline V gene lookup returns CDR1 SGHRS and CDR2 YFSETQ. Trimming removed 9 bases at V and 8 bases at J, with 21 bases between. This CDR3 is built from 14 residues.

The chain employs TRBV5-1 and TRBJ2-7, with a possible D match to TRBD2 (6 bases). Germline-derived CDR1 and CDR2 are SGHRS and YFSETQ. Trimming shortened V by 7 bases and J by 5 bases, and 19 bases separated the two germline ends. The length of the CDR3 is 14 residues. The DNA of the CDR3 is TGCGCCAGCGCCGGCGGGACCGGGAGCAACGAGCAGTACTTC. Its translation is CASAGGTGSNEQYF.

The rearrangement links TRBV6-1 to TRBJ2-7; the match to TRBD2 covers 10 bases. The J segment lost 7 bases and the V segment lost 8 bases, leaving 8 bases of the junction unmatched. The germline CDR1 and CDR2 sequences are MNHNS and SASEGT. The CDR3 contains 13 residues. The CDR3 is CASGLAGAGEQYF. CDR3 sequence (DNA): TGTGCCAGCGGGCTAGCGGGAGCGGGAGAGCAGTACTTC.

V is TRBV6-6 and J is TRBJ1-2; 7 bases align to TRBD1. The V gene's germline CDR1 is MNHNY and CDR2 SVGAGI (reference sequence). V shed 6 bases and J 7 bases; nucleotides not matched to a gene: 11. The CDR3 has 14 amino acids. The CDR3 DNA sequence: TGTGCCAGCAGGCAACAGGGGAAGAACCGTGGCTACACCTTC. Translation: CASRQQGKNRGYTF.

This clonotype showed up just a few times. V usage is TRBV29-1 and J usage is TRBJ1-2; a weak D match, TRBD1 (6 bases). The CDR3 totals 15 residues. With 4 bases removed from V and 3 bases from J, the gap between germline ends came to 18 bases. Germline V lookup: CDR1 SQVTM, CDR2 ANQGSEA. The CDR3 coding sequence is TGCAGCGTTGGGGACTTCAGGGGTATAGACTATGGCTACACCTTC. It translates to CSVGDFRGIDYGYTF.

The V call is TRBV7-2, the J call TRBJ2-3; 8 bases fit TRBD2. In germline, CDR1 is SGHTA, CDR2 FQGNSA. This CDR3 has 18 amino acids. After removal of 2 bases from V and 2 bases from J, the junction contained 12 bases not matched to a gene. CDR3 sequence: CASSLPLPAGDDTDTQYF. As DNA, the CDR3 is TGTGCCAGCAGCTTACCTTTACCAGCGGGGGATGACACAGATACGCAGTATTTT.

CDR3 nucleotides: TGTGCCATCAGTGACCCGTCCAGTAACTATGGCTACACCTTC. Protein product: CAISDPSSNYGYTF. This rearrangement joins TRBV10-3 to TRBJ1-2; D is uncertain. The V and J ends lost 3 bases and 1 base respectively, with 9 bases between them. The CDR3 totals 14 residues. The germline gives CDR1 ENHRY, CDR2 SYGVKD.

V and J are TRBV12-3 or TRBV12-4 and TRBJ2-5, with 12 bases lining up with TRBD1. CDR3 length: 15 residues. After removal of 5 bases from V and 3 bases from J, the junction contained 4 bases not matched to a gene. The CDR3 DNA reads TGTGCCAGCAGTACCGGGACAGGGGGCAAAGAGACCCAGTACTTC. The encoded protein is CASSTGTGGKETQYF.

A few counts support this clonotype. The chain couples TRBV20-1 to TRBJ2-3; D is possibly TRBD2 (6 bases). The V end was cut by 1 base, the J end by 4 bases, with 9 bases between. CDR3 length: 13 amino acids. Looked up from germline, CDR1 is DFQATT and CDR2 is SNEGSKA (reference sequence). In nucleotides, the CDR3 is TGCAGTGCTAGAGGCAGGGAGGCAGATACGCAGTATTTT. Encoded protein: CSARGREADTQYF.

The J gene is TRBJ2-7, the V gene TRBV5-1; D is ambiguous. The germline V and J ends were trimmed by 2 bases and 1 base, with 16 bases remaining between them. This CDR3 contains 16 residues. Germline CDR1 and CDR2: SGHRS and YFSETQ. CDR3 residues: CASSFFSAGDSYEQYF. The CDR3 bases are TGCGCCAGCAGCTTCTTCTCGGCCGGAGATTCCTACGAGCAGTACTTC.

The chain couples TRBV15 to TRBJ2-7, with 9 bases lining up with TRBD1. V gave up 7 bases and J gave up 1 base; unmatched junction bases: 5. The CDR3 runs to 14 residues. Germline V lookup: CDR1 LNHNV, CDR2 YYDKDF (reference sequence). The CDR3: CATTGTGTSYEQYF. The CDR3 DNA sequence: TGTGCCACCACCGGGACAGGGACTTCCTACGAGCAGTACTTC.

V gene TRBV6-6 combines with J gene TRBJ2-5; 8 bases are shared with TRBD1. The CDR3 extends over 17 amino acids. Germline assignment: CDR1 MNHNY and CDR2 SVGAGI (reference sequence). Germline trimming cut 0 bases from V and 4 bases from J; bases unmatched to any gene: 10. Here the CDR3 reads CASSYSTRTGRGETQYF. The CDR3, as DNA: TGTGCCAGCAGTTACTCTACTCGGACAGGGAGAGGAGAGACCCAGTACTTC.

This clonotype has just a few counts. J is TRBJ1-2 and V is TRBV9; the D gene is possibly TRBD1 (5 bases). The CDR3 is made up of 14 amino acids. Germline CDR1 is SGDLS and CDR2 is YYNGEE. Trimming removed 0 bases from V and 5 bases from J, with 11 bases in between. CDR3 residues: CASSVEAGPYGYTF. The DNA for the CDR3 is TGTGCCAGCAGCGTAGAAGCAGGGCCATATGGCTACACCTTC.

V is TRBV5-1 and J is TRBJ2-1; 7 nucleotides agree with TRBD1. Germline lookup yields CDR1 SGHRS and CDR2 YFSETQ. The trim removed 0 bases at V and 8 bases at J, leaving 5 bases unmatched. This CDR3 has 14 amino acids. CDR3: CASSLAGQSDEQFF. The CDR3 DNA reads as TGCGCCAGCAGCTTGGCGGGACAGAGCGATGAGCAGTTCTTC.

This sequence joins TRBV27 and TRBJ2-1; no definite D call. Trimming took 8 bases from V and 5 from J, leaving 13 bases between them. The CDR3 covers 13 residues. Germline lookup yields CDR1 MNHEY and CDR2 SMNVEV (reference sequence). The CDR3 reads CASRSWNNNEQFF. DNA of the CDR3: TGTGCCAGCCGGTCCTGGAATAACAATGAGCAGTTCTTC.

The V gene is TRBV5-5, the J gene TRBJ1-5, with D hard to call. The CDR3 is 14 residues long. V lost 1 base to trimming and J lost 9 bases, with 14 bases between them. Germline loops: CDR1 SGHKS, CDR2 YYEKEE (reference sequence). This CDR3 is CASSLYPQPGPQHF. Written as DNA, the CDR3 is TGTGCCAGCAGCTTGTATCCGCAGCCTGGGCCCCAGCATTTT.